A selection of T cell receptor beta chains follows, all from one sample in a study of control samples from healthy donors and cancer patients. Sequencing was performed with immunoSEQ multiplex PCR; in TCRdb, only in-frame clones are kept and a portion is missing. The profile shows more than 95,000 clones, under 90% of them singletons. The sequencing input was blood. The receptors were sampled from a woman between 45 and 65 years old in good health. Each CDR3 is given with its conserved first and last residue. A D gene is named only where the DNA matches it firmly. Clone size, where shown, is once, few, many, or a class for clones that have expanded.

clone_size	v_call	j_call	d_call	cdr3_aa	cdr3_nt
.	TRBV6-5	TRBJ1-6	TRBD1	CASSPGTGMSPLHF	TGTGCCAGCAGCCCCGGGACAGGGATGTCACCCCTCCACTTT
.	TRBV14	TRBJ2-1	TRBD2	CASSQTSGSYNEQFF	TGTGCCAGCAGCCAAACTAGCGGGTCGTACAATGAGCAGTTCTTC
.	TRBV19	TRBJ1-5	TRBD1	CASSTILGQGEQPQHF	TGTGCCAGTAGTACAATACTAGGACAGGGGGAACAGCCCCAGCATTTT
once	TRBV10-2	TRBJ2-3	TRBD2	CASSGLAERSTDTQYF	TGCGCCAGCTCGGGACTAGCGGAGAGGAGCACAGATACGCAGTATTTT
.	TRBV6-5	TRBJ2-3	.	CASHELGWADTQYF	TGTGCCAGTCACGAGCTGGGTTGGGCAGATACGCAGTATTTT
.	TRBV7-3	TRBJ2-3	TRBD2	CASARAGGRPDTQYF	TGTGCCAGCGCCCGAGCGGGGGGGCGGCCAGATACGCAGTATTTT
.	TRBV4-3	TRBJ2-1	TRBD2	CASSQDPLAGDQFF	TGCGCCAGCAGCCAAGATCCCCTAGCGGGAGATCAGTTCTTC
.	TRBV4-2	TRBJ1-2	.	CASSQVPYGYTF	TGTGCCAGCAGCCAAGTCCCCTATGGCTACACCTTC
.	TRBV7-6	TRBJ1-6	TRBD1	CASSRGQYNSPLHF	TGTGCCAGCAGCCGGGGACAGTATAATTCACCCCTCCACTTT
once	TRBV18	TRBJ1-5	.	CASSPGSDQPQHF	TGTGCCAGCTCGCCAGGGTCAGACCAGCCCCAGCATTTT
.	TRBV7-6	TRBJ2-5	TRBD2	CASSLGTSGGQETQYF	TGTGCCAGCAGCTTGGGGACTAGCGGGGGGCAAGAGACCCAGTACTTC
.	TRBV7-2	TRBJ2-2	TRBD2	CASSLGGRGLTTGELFF	TGTGCCAGCAGCTTGGGGGGTAGGGGACTAACTACCGGGGAGCTGTTTTTT
few	TRBV20-1	TRBJ1-2	.	CSASLPSGYGYTF	TGCAGTGCTAGTCTGCCCTCAGGGTATGGCTACACCTTC
.	TRBV27	TRBJ1-5	.	CASSSSDYQPQHF	TGTGCCAGCAGTTCTTCAGACTATCAGCCCCAGCATTTT
.	TRBV6-2/TRBV6-3	TRBJ1-2	.	CASSYKIGEGTSYGYTF	TGTGCCAGCAGTTACAAGATTGGAGAGGGGACCAGCTATGGCTACACCTTC
.	TRBV29-1	TRBJ2-1	TRBD1	CSALTGVHEQFF	TGCAGCGCCCTGACAGGGGTCCATGAGCAGTTCTTC
.	TRBV7-2	TRBJ1-5	TRBD1	CASSLGTQGGQPQHF	TGTGCCAGCAGCTTAGGGACTCAGGGGGGGCAGCCCCAGCATTTT
.	TRBV12-2	TRBJ2-2	.	CASRLSVMGLAGEDGTGELFF	TGTGCAAGTCGCTTATCCGTGATGGGACTAGCGGGAGAGGATGGCACCGGGGAGCTGTTTTTT
.	TRBV7-9	TRBJ1-1	.	CASSLTSRVPEAFF	TGTGCCAGCAGCCTGACCTCCAGGGTCCCTGAAGCTTTCTTT
.	TRBV18	TRBJ2-2	.	CASSPRADPGELFF	TGTGCCAGCTCACCACGAGCAGATCCCGGGGAGCTGTTTTTT
.	TRBV4-3	TRBJ2-1	TRBD1	CASSQQGDSYNEQFF	TGCGCCAGCAGCCAACAGGGGGACTCCTACAATGAGCAGTTCTTC
.	TRBV4-3	TRBJ2-3	.	CASSQDSGGTDTQYF	TGCGCCAGCAGCCAAGATTCCGGGGGCACAGATACGCAGTATTTT
.	TRBV7-3	TRBJ2-3	.	CASSTLAGTDTQYF	TGTGCCAGCAGCACCCTTGCGGGCACAGATACGCAGTATTTT
.	TRBV6-2/TRBV6-3	TRBJ1-1	.	CASSYGQMNTEAFF	TGTGCCAGCAGTTACGGGCAAATGAACACTGAAGCTTTCTTT
once	TRBV3-1/TRBV3-2	TRBJ2-1	.	CASSLGPTHNEQFF	TGTGCCAGCAGCCTGGGACCCACCCACAATGAGCAGTTCTTC
.	TRBV3-1/TRBV3-2	TRBJ1-1	.	CASRQTGVNTEAFF	TGTGCCAGCAGGCAGACAGGAGTGAACACTGAAGCTTTCTTT
.	TRBV13	TRBJ2-5	.	CASSTRVQETQYF	TGTGCCAGCAGCACCAGGGTACAAGAGACCCAGTACTTC
.	TRBV6-6	TRBJ2-3	TRBD2	CASGTRPTDTQYF	TGTGCCAGCGGGACTAGGCCCACAGATACGCAGTATTTT
.	TRBV7-9	TRBJ2-3	.	CASADTGAATDTQYF	TGTGCCAGCGCCGATACGGGGGCAGCCACAGATACGCAGTATTTT
once	TRBV5-1	TRBJ2-3	.	CASSSEGVTDTDTQYF	TGCGCCAGCAGCTCGGAAGGGGTTACAGACACAGATACGCAGTATTTT
.	TRBV5-3	TRBJ2-7	TRBD2	CARSLARSGRAWGEQYF	TGTGCCAGAAGCTTGGCCAGGAGCGGGAGGGCCTGGGGAGAGCAGTACTTC
few	TRBV19	TRBJ2-1	.	CATQTSVASYEQFF	TGTGCCACCCAAACTAGTGTGGCATCATATGAGCAGTTCTTC
.	TRBV9	TRBJ2-7	TRBD2	CASSALAGAPYEQYF	TGTGCCAGCAGCGCTCTAGCGGGGGCGCCCTACGAGCAGTACTTC
once	TRBV28	TRBJ1-5	.	CASSLFNQPQHF	TGTGCCAGCAGTTTGTTCAATCAGCCCCAGCATTTT
.	TRBV7-9	TRBJ1-1	.	CASSLGRKGGTEAFF	TGTGCCAGCAGCTTAGGTCGGAAAGGAGGGACTGAAGCTTTCTTT